Listed here are 32 T cell receptor beta chains from one sample, sequenced in a study of neurological immune-mediated disorders. Via MiXCR, TCRdb re-called the 5' RACE reads, giving one row per CDR3 protein. The sample shows 55,000 to 65,000 distinct CDR3 sequences, 3.7% of them seen only once. Sequenced material: PBMCs. The source of these receptors is a woman aged 50 to 65 with multiple sclerosis.

This clonotype was counted only a few times. V usage is TRBV7-9 and J usage is TRBJ1-1; 8 nucleotides line up with TRBD1. This CDR3 region has 14 residues. V shed 4 bases and J 1 base; nucleotides not matched to a gene: 2. Germline V gives CDR1 SEHNR, CDR2 FQNEAQ (reference sequence). CDR3 DNA sequence: TGTGCCAGCAGCTACGGGACAGGGAACACTGAAGCTTTCTTT. This sequence encodes CASSYGTGNTEAFF. The entire variable domain, with the rest obtained from reference TRBV7-9 and TRBJ1-1, is as follows: DTGVSQNPRHKITKRGQNVTFRCDPISEHNRLYWYRQTLGQGPEFLTYFQNEAQLEKSRLLSDRFSAERPKGSFSTLEIQRTEQGDSAMYLCASSYGTGNTEAFFGQGTRLTVV.

This clonotype was counted ten times or more. This rearrangement joins TRBV9 to TRBJ2-7; possibly TRBD1 for D (6 bases). The CDR3 loop spans 15 amino acids. Between the trimmed V and J ends, which lost 0 bases and 2 bases, there was a span of 12 bases. The germline CDR1 and CDR2 sequences are SGDLS and YYNGEE. The chain's CDR3 is CASSVVPTGPYEQYF. The CDR3 DNA sequence: TGTGCCAGCAGCGTAGTGCCGACAGGCCCCTACGAGCAGTACTTC.

This clonotype was detected many times. The CDR3 loop is CASSLDRVYEQYF. Here the CDR3 DNA reads TGCGCCAGCAGCCTGGACAGGGTCTACGAGCAGTACTTC. This chain connects TRBV4-3 to TRBJ2-7; 8 nucleotides agree with TRBD1. Germline assignment: CDR1 LGHNA and CDR2 YSLEER. Losses at the gene ends were 4 bases for V and 3 bases for J; bases not matched to a gene: 2. The CDR3 length is 13 residues.

This clonotype was detected ten times or more. The chain recombines TRBV5-5 with TRBJ2-5; 10 nucleotides agree with TRBD2. The CDR3 consists of 16 residues. The V gene end was trimmed by 4 bases and the J gene end by 4 bases; junction bases not matched to a gene: 10. Germline V gene data show CDR1 as SGHKS and CDR2 as YYEKEE (reference sequence). The CDR3 DNA follows: TGTGCCAGCAGCCCACGGACTAGCGGAATGAGAGAGACCCAGTACTTC. Its protein is CASSPRTSGMRETQYF.

The gene calls are TRBV5-1 and TRBJ2-1; D gene ambiguous. CDR3 length: 14 residues. V shed 0 bases and J shed 5 bases, with 9 bases lying between them. CDR1 SGHRS and CDR2 YFSETQ come from the germline V gene. The CDR3 coding sequence is TGCGCCAGCAGCTTGGGAACGAACGACAATGAGCAGTTCTTC. This encodes CASSLGTNDNEQFF.

This clonotype has only a few counts. The V gene is TRBV6-2 or TRBV6-3, the J gene TRBJ2-7; a possible D gene is TRBD2 (6 bases). Trimming took 0 bases from V and 0 from J, leaving 6 bases between them. Per germline, CDR1 MNHEY and CDR2 SVGEGT. CDR3 length equals 14 residues. The CDR3 is CASSYSTSSYEQYF. The CDR3 DNA follows: TGTGCCAGCAGTTACTCGACTAGCTCCTACGAGCAGTACTTC.

This clonotype was found many times. The chain is built from TRBV12-3 or TRBV12-4 and TRBJ2-7; TRBD1 or TRBD2 may be the D gene (6 bases each). The CDR3 is 12 residues long. The ends were cut back, 6 bases at V and 4 bases at J, with 10 bases in the middle. CDR3 in DNA: TGTGCCAGCAGGAAGGGGGGTTACGAGCAGTACTTC. As protein: CASRKGGYEQYF.

The chain employs TRBV7-9 and TRBJ1-5; no reliable D call. This CDR3 is 13 amino acids long. The V gene lost 2 bases and the J gene lost 5 bases, with 7 bases spanning the gap. Germline V gene data show CDR1 as SEHNR and CDR2 as FQNEAQ (reference sequence). The CDR3 protein is CASSLFGDQPQHF. The CDR3 DNA sequence: TGTGCCAGCAGCTTATTCGGGGATCAGCCCCAGCATTTT.

This clonotype has at least ten counts. The rearrangement joins TRBV4-2 to TRBJ2-3; possibly TRBD2 for D (6 bases). This CDR3 spans 16 amino acids. The V gene's germline CDR1 is LGHNA and CDR2 YNFKEQ. The germline V and J ends were trimmed by 0 bases and 2 bases, with 12 bases remaining between them. For the CDR3, the DNA is TGTGCCAGCAGCCAAGATCTTGCTAGCGCCACAGATACGCAGTATTTT. Amino acid sequence: CASSQDLASATDTQYF.

In this sample, this clonotype turned up many times. The chain combines TRBV5-6 with TRBJ1-1; 8 bases are shared with TRBD1. Per the germline V gene, CDR1 is SGHDT and CDR2 is YYEEEE. CDR3 length: 17 residues. V dropped 4 bases and J dropped 4; count of bases not matched to a gene: 15. The CDR3 nucleotides are TGTGCCAGCAGCCTACAGGGGGGTATCGGCAGGCGCACTGAAGCTTTCTTT. It codes for CASSLQGGIGRRTEAFF.

In its sample, this clonotype was seen many times. V gene TRBV11-2 combines with J gene TRBJ1-2, with a weak D call TRBD1 (5 bases). The CDR3 has 14 amino acids. Trimming took 2 bases from V and 3 from J, leaving 10 bases between them. The germline V gene encodes CDR1 SGHAT and CDR2 FQNNGV. The CDR3 sequence is CASSLFGAYYGYTF. CDR3 DNA sequence: TGTGCCAGCAGCTTATTTGGGGCCTACTATGGCTACACCTTC. Drawing the rest from reference TRBV11-2 and TRBJ1-2, the complete variable domain is EAGVAQSPRYKIIEKRQSVAFWCNPISGHATLYWYQQILGQGPKLLIQFQNNGVVDDSQLPKDRFSAERLKGVDSTLKIQPAKLEDSAVYLCASSLFGAYYGYTFGSGTRLTVV.

The rearrangement uses TRBV9 and TRBJ1-5, with a possible D match to TRBD1 (6 bases). The CDR3 spans 15 residues. Deletions cut 3 bases from V and 4 bases from J, with 14 bases between. From germline, CDR1 is SGDLS and CDR2 YYNGEE. DNA of the CDR3: TGTGCCAGCAGCGCCCGGGACAAAACAAATCAGCCCCAGCATTTT. Translated: CASSARDKTNQPQHF.

This clonotype was counted ten times or more. The chain joins TRBV20-1 to TRBJ2-1; the D is unclear. From germline, CDR1 is DFQATT and CDR2 SNEGSKA (reference sequence). The CDR3 has 10 amino acids. V gave up 3 bases and J gave up 8 bases, with 5 bases separating them. The CDR3 loop reads CSASGHEQFF. In DNA form, the CDR3 reads TGCAGTGCTAGCGGCCATGAGCAGTTCTTC.

This clonotype was counted at least ten times. V usage is TRBV7-2 and J usage is TRBJ2-1; TRBD2 matches at 12 bases. The length of the CDR3 is 18 residues. The V segment lost 1 base and the J segment 5 bases; nucleotides outside the gene matches: 9. CDR1 is SGHTA and CDR2 is FQGNSA in the germline V gene. In nucleotides, the CDR3 is TGTGCCAGCAGCTTAGTTGGAACTAGCGGGAGGTACCACAATGAGCAGTTCTTC. The encoded protein is CASSLVGTSGRYHNEQFF. Filled out from reference TRBV7-2 and TRBJ2-1, the complete variable domain reads GAGVSQSPSNKVTEKGKDVELRCDPISGHTALYWYRQSLGQGLEFLIYFQGNSAPDKSGLPSDRFSAERTGGSVSTLTIQRTQQEDSAVYLCASSLVGTSGRYHNEQFFGPGTRLTVL.

A word on this clonotype: A read error may produce the germline difference seen at one junction end. This sequence joins TRBV12-3 or TRBV12-4 and TRBJ1-6; possible D gene TRBD1, 5 bases. The CDR3 sequence is 15 residues long. The CDR3 loop is CASRLGDYKDSPLNF. CDR3 nucleotides: TGTGCCAGCAGGTTAGGGGATTACAAGGATTCACCCCTCAACTTT.

This clonotype was recorded at least ten times. The rearrangement joins TRBV20-1 to TRBJ2-7; weak D call: TRBD2 (5 bases). Germline CDR1 and CDR2: DFQATT and SNEGSKA (reference sequence). The CDR3 is 13 residues long. Trimming stripped 4 bases from V and 1 base from J, with 11 bases between. The CDR3 reads CSATPAVSYEQYF. In DNA form, the CDR3 reads TGCAGTGCTACCCCAGCGGTATCCTACGAGCAGTACTTC.

This clonotype occurred many times. Sequence at one end of the junction differs from germline and may be a read error. The chain joins TRBV5-1 to TRBJ2-7; D ambiguous. Per germline, CDR1 SGHRS and CDR2 YFSETQ. This CDR3 contains 11 residues. This CDR3 reads CASSLGGFPVF. As DNA, the CDR3 is TGCGCCAGCAGCTTGGGGGGATTTCCTGTCTTC.

This clonotype was counted ten times or more. The rearrangement links TRBV5-1 to TRBJ2-3; maybe TRBD2 (6 bases). The CDR3 has 16 amino acids. The germline V gene has CDR1 SGHRS and CDR2 YFSETQ. V shed 0 bases and J shed 4 bases, with 15 bases lying between them. CDR3: CASSLDLGGTADTQYF. The CDR3 nucleotides read TGCGCCAGCAGCTTGGACTTAGGCGGGACTGCAGATACGCAGTATTTT. Together with reference TRBV5-1 and TRBJ2-3, the CDR3 gives the full variable domain: KAGVTQTPRYLIKTRGQQVTLSCSPISGHRSVSWYQQTPGQGLQFLFEYFSETQRNKGNFPGRFSGRQFSNSRSEMNVSTLELGDSALYLCASSLDLGGTADTQYFGPGTRLTVL.

This clonotype was found many times. The rearrangement links TRBV5-1 to TRBJ2-3, with 7 bases aligning to TRBD2. CDR3 length: 15 residues. Germline CDR1 reads SGHRS; CDR2 reads YFSETQ. Trimming at V came to 5 bases and at J to 5 bases, leaving 11 bases not matched to a gene. The CDR3 DNA reads as TGCGCCAGCAGGTTCGCGGGAGTTGCTGGAGATACGCAGTATTTT. Its protein is CASRFAGVAGDTQYF.

This clonotype has ten or more counts. The chain employs TRBV20-1 and TRBJ2-3; D ambiguous. The V gene's germline CDR1 is DFQATT and CDR2 SNEGSKA (reference sequence). The V end lost 1 base, the J end lost 5 bases, and 4 bases lay between the germline ends. This CDR3 comprises 11 residues. CDR3 region: CSARVGDTQYF. The CDR3 DNA follows: TGCAGTGCTAGAGTAGGAGATACGCAGTATTTT.

In its sample, this clonotype was seen many times. The chain carries TRBV28 and TRBJ2-7, with a weak D call TRBD1 (5 bases). V was trimmed by 7 bases and J by 5 bases, leaving 15 bases between them. Germline CDR1 MDHEN, CDR2 SYDVKM. The CDR3 consists of 13 residues. In nucleotides, the CDR3 is TGTGCCAGCACCTTCGTCGGACAAAACGAGCAGTACTTC. It yields the protein CASTFVGQNEQYF.

This clonotype appeared many times. This rearrangement joins TRBV20-1 to TRBJ2-3; 11 bases fit TRBD2. CDR1 DFQATT and CDR2 SNEGSKA come from the germline V gene (reference sequence). The junction had 8 bases not matched to a gene; V was cut back by 6 bases and J by 0 bases. The CDR3 loop spans 16 amino acids. CDR3 amino acids: CSAFLWTSGSTDTQYF. The CDR3, as DNA: TGCAGTGCCTTCCTCTGGACTAGCGGGAGCACAGATACGCAGTATTTT.

This clonotype was counted many times. The J gene is TRBJ1-3, the V gene TRBV7-2; D may be TRBD1 (5 bases). The germline V gene has CDR1 SGHTA and CDR2 FQGNSA. The CDR3 contains 15 residues. Trimming took 4 bases from V and 0 from J, leaving 10 bases between them. The CDR3 region is CASSWGRNSGNTIYF. CDR3 sequence (DNA): TGTGCCAGCAGCTGGGGGAGGAACTCTGGAAACACCATATATTTT.

This clonotype was seen repeatedly, ten times or more. The chain links TRBV3-1 to TRBJ2-1; TRBD2 matches at 12 bases. V lost 4 bases, J lost 15 bases, and 7 bases stayed unmatched. The CDR3 extends over 13 amino acids. The V gene's germline CDR1 is LGHDT and CDR2 YNNKEL (reference sequence). The CDR3, as DNA: TGTGCCAGCAGCCTAACCCTAGCGGGAGGGGTGTTCTTC. The encoded protein is CASSLTLAGGVFF.

This clonotype was counted at least ten times. V is TRBV5-6 and J is TRBJ1-5; the match to TRBD1 covers 7 bases. The CDR3 has 14 amino acids. Looked up from germline, CDR1 is SGHDT and CDR2 is YYEEEE. Trimming at V came to 6 bases and at J to 10 bases, leaving 13 bases not matched to a gene. The CDR3, as DNA: TGTGCCAGCACCTTACACAGGGGTGTAGGACCCCAGCATTTT. Protein sequence: CASTLHRGVGPQHF. Together with reference TRBV5-6 and TRBJ1-5, the CDR3 gives the full variable domain: DAGVTQSPTHLIKTRGQQVTLRCSPKSGHDTVSWYQQALGQGPQFIFQYYEEEERQRGNFPDRFSGHQFPNYSSELNVNALLLGDSALYLCASTLHRGVGPQHFGDGTRLSIL.

This clonotype appeared many times. The chain has TRBV20-1 and TRBJ1-1; no definite D call. Germline CDR1 is DFQATT and CDR2 is SNEGSKA (reference sequence). The CDR3 runs 10 residues. V was clipped by 0 bases and J by 6 bases, with 2 bases between them. The CDR3 DNA follows: TGCAGTGCTAGAGAGGCTGAAGCTTTCTTT. Protein: CSAREAEAFF.

This clonotype appeared many times. This chain uses TRBV10-3 with TRBJ1-5, with D unclear. The V gene's germline CDR1 is ENHRY and CDR2 SYGVKD. CDR3 length: 12 amino acids. V was trimmed by 10 bases and J by 0 bases, leaving 7 bases between them. CDR3 in DNA: TGTGCCACCACAGATAGCAATCAGCCCCAGCATTTT. Its translation: CATTDSNQPQHF.

This clonotype was observed many times. The J gene is TRBJ2-1, the V gene TRBV7-2; TRBD1 or TRBD2 may be the D gene (6 bases each). This CDR3 is 13 amino acids long. Germline CDR1 is SGHTA and CDR2 is FQGNSA. The ends were cut back, 7 bases at V and 9 bases at J, with 16 bases in the middle. The CDR3 DNA reads as TGTGCCAGCAACCTAGGGGGGAGTGGTGAGCAGTTCTTC. This translates into CASNLGGSGEQFF.

The table lists this clonotype with many counts. V usage is TRBV7-9 and J usage is TRBJ2-5, with D unresolved. The germline CDR1 and CDR2 sequences are SEHNR and FQNEAQ (reference sequence). Trimming removed 6 bases at V and 4 bases at J, with 12 bases between. The CDR3 is 13 residues long. For the CDR3, the DNA is TGTGCCAGCAGACCCGGATCCACAGAGACCCAGTACTTC. This translates into CASRPGSTETQYF. Using reference TRBV7-9 and TRBJ2-5 for the parts outside the CDR3, the full variable domain is DTGVSQNPRHKITKRGQNVTFRCDPISEHNRLYWYRQTLGQGPEFLTYFQNEAQLEKSRLLSDRFSAERPKGSFSTLEIQRTEQGDSAMYLCASRPGSTETQYFGPGTRLLVL.

The chain carries TRBV6-2 or TRBV6-3 and TRBJ2-7; no clear D. Per the germline V gene, CDR1 is MNHEY and CDR2 is SVGEGT. V was clipped by 8 bases and J by 2 bases, with 10 bases between them. The CDR3 totals 12 residues. For the CDR3, the DNA is TGTGCCAGCTTGGAAAGGGCCTACGAGCAGTACTTC. Its translation is CASLERAYEQYF.

This clonotype was counted many times. The chain employs TRBV29-1 and TRBJ2-1; maybe TRBD2 (6 bases). The CDR3 is 13 residues long. Trimming shortened V by 4 bases and J by 6 bases, and 13 bases separated the two germline ends. Germline V lookup: CDR1 SQVTM, CDR2 ANQGSEA. This CDR3 is CSVGGVGSNEQFF. The DNA of the CDR3 is TGCAGCGTTGGGGGGGTCGGTTCCAATGAGCAGTTCTTC.

The sample holds many counts of this clonotype. This chain joins TRBV20-1 and TRBJ2-7; 8 bases agree with TRBD2. The ends lost 3 bases at V and 3 bases at J; junction bases unmatched: 7. Germline values: CDR1 DFQATT, CDR2 SNEGSKA (reference sequence). This CDR3 is 14 amino acids long. CDR3 loop: CSASDTSGSYEQYF. Written as DNA, the CDR3 is TGCAGTGCTAGCGACACTAGCGGAAGCTACGAGCAGTACTTC.